The TCR beta chain described here comes from a study of Graves' ophthalmopathy and Graves' hyperthyroidism. About the study: Peripheral blood (taken before any treatment) was collected at initial diagnosis.

This clonotype was detected ten times or more. Its antigen remains unidentified. Study-wide results and caveats: From stable hyperthyroidism, ophthalmopathy was separated by a 13-signature model with 85% to 90% sensitivity and 80% to 82% specificity.

RNA transcripts served as template for amplifying TCR beta CDR3 sequences. HTBI primers were used in a first-round RT-PCR, which preceded a second-round multiplex PCR. In TCRdb, the multiplex PCR reads were re-called with MiXCR into one record per CDR3 protein. The sample holds about 370,000 distinct CDR3 sequences, about a sixth seen once. Hyperthyroidism patients were newly diagnosed, under 2 months' duration, aged 18 to 65. Someone took the PBMCs out of about 10 ml of fresh peripheral blood. V was clipped by 11 bases and J by 2 bases; unmatched bases: 10. This CDR3 comprises 14 residues. The sequencing sample was made of peripheral blood. The chain joins TRBV12-3 or TRBV12-4 to TRBJ2-7, with 9 bases lining up with TRBD1. This TCR derives from an adult woman with stable Graves' hyperthyroidism. The CDR3 bases are TGTGCCTCTCAATCCGGGACAGGGCCCTACGAGCAGTACTTC. This gives the protein CASQSGTGPYEQYF.